Below, 25 T cell receptor beta chains from the same sample are listed, as sequenced in a study of blood T cells in healthy people across ages. Combining a sample-barcoded 5' primer with a J-beta primer mix, a second PCR ran for 7 to 11 cycles. A single record per CDR3 protein comes from TCRdb applying MiXCR to the 5' RACE reads. The sample has about 640,000 distinct CDR3 sequences; roughly 41% are singletons. The sequenced material came from blood. These receptors originate from an elderly man in good health.

This chain links TRBV6-5 with TRBJ1-2; 8 bases are shared with TRBD1. This CDR3 region has 14 residues. Trimming cost V 7 bases and J 5 bases; bases outside gene matches: 9. Germline V gene data show CDR1 as MNHEY and CDR2 as SVGAGI. The CDR3 spells CASTRQGLGYGYTF. The DNA of the CDR3 is TGTGCCAGCACCAGACAGGGGCTAGGGTATGGCTACACCTTC.

V and J are TRBV6-1 and TRBJ2-7; D is undetermined. V lost 8 bases and J lost 2, with 10 bases in between. The CDR3 is 12 residues long. CDR1 is MNHNS and CDR2 is SASEGT in the germline V gene. The CDR3 region has the DNA TGTGCCAGCGACAAGAGCCCCTACGAGCAGTACTTC. It specifies CASDKSPYEQYF.

The chain uses TRBV6-2 or TRBV6-3 and TRBJ2-1; 8 bases line up with TRBD2. The germline V gene has CDR1 MNHEY and CDR2 SVGEGT. This CDR3 region has 16 residues. V shed 4 bases, J shed 5 bases, and the junction held 10 bases outside the gene matches. The CDR3 region has the DNA TGTGCCAGCAGTTCCCCTTCTAGCGGGCGCCACAATGAGCAGTTCTTC. This sequence encodes CASSSPSSGRHNEQFF.

This clonotype was recorded a few times. The rearrangement uses TRBV5-5 and TRBJ2-5; 8 bases fit TRBD1. The CDR3 runs to 16 residues. Trimming cost V 7 bases and J 5 bases; bases outside gene matches: 16. CDR1 is SGHKS, CDR2 YYEKEE, per germline (reference sequence). CDR3 protein: CASGGLDRATGETQYF. The CDR3 DNA reads as TGTGCCAGCGGGGGGTTGGACAGGGCCACCGGGGAGACCCAGTACTTC. Looking up the rest from reference TRBV5-5 and TRBJ2-5 gives the full variable domain: DAGVTQSPTHLIKTRGQQVTLRCSPISGHKSVSWYQQVLGQGPQFIFQYYEKEERGRGNFPDRFSARQFPNYSSELNVNALLLGDSALYLCASGGLDRATGETQYFGPGTRLLVL.

This clonotype has at least ten counts. This rearrangement joins TRBV29-1 to TRBJ2-7; 7 nucleotides match TRBD2. This CDR3 contains 11 residues. Unmatched junction bases numbered 2, after V lost 7 bases and J lost 2 bases. Germline lookup yields CDR1 SQVTM and CDR2 ANQGSEA. CDR3 sequence reads: CSARGAYEQYF. The DNA of the CDR3 is TGCAGCGCCCGGGGGGCCTACGAGCAGTACTTC.

The rearrangement joins TRBV7-9 to TRBJ2-7, with D perhaps matching TRBD2 (5 bases). The CDR3 is made up of 14 amino acids. In germline, CDR1 is SEHNR, CDR2 FQNEAQ (reference sequence). Trimming removed 5 bases from V and 1 base from J, with 12 bases in between. CDR3 DNA sequence: TGTGCCAGCAGCCCTACTAGAAGATCCTACGAGCAGTACTTC. Translating gives CASSPTRRSYEQYF.

This clonotype was counted ten times or more. One base away lies a much larger clone, so this may be a sequencing read error. The chain couples TRBV4-1 to TRBJ2-5, with D perhaps matching TRBD2 (6 bases). This CDR3 region has 14 residues. Germline V gene lookup returns CDR1 MGHRA and CDR2 YSYEKL. V was cut by 3 bases and J by 3 bases, with 11 bases left in between. CDR3: CASSQRREEETQYF. Written as DNA, the CDR3 is TGCGCCAGCAGCCAGCGAAGGGAGGAAGAGACCCAGTACTTC.

This clonotype was observed at least ten times. This chain uses TRBV29-1 with TRBJ2-5; TRBD1 is a possible D gene (5 bases). In germline, CDR1 is SQVTM, CDR2 ANQGSEA. The CDR3 extends over 11 amino acids. V lost 4 bases to trimming and J lost 3 bases, with 6 bases between them. Written as DNA, the CDR3 is TGCAGCGTTGCCAGGGAAGAGACCCAGTACTTC. Translating it yields CSVAREETQYF.

Notes on this clonotype: One junction end does not reproduce the germline sequence, and a read error may be involved. The chain uses TRBV7-2 and TRBJ1-6, with D possibly matching TRBD1 (5 bases). The CDR3 is made up of 15 amino acids. Looked up from germline, CDR1 is SGHTA and CDR2 is FQGNSA. CDR3 loop: CASSSNGGRDSPPHF. DNA of the CDR3: TGTGCCAGCAGCTCAAATGGGGGGAGGGACTCACCCCCCCACTTT.

The gene calls are TRBV15 and TRBJ2-1, with TRBD2 as a possible D gene (6 bases). CDR3 length: 16 residues. Trimming removed 4 bases from V and 0 bases from J, with 13 bases in between. CDR1 is LNHNV, CDR2 YYDKDF, per germline (reference sequence). The CDR3 is CATSTWTTLSYNEQFF. The CDR3 region has the DNA TGTGCCACCAGCACCTGGACTACCCTCTCCTACAATGAGCAGTTCTTC.

The chain has TRBV6-2 or TRBV6-3 and TRBJ2-1, with 8 positions matching TRBD1. V shed 4 bases and J 0 bases; nucleotides not matched to a gene: 2. This CDR3 contains 15 residues. CDR1 and CDR2 from the germline V gene are MNHEY and SVGEGT. The CDR3 loop reads CASSSGGLSYNEQFF. CDR3 in DNA: TGTGCCAGCAGTTCAGGGGGCCTCTCCTACAATGAGCAGTTCTTC.

The chain joins TRBV3-1 to TRBJ2-5; D is perhaps TRBD1 (6 bases). V was cut by 1 base and J by 4 bases, with 13 bases left in between. The germline gives CDR1 LGHDT, CDR2 YNNKEL (reference sequence). The CDR3 covers 15 residues. Written as DNA, the CDR3 is TGTGCCAGCAGCCAAGTTCAGGGGTTGGTAGAGACCCAGTACTTC. As protein: CASSQVQGLVETQYF.

Note on this clonotype: Sequence at one end of the junction differs from germline and may be a read error. The genes are TRBV4-1 and TRBJ1-4; the D gene is possibly TRBD1 (5 bases). This CDR3 comprises 14 residues. Germline V lookup: CDR1 MGHRA, CDR2 YSYEKL. CDR3 bases: TGCGCCAGCAGCCAAGTCATCAGGGCTGAACAACTGTTTTTT. It encodes CASSQVIRAEQLFF.

This clonotype was recorded a few times. In DNA, the CDR3 is TGCAGCGTTGAAGTCGGCAGGTTGAGCACTGAAGCTTTCTTT. Amino acids: CSVEVGRLSTEAFF. V is TRBV29-1 and J is TRBJ1-1; D call uncertain. V dropped 1 base and J dropped 4 bases, with 13 bases sitting between them. CDR3 length equals 14 residues. Germline assignment: CDR1 SQVTM and CDR2 ANQGSEA.

This clonotype was picked up one time. The chain employs TRBV20-1 and TRBJ2-7, with 8 bases matching TRBD2. The DNA end is a closer match to TRBJ2-5, so the J assignment may be wrong. CDR1 is DFQATT, CDR2 SNEGSKA, per germline (reference sequence). The CDR3 sequence is 14 residues long. The DNA for the CDR3 is TGCAGTGCTAGACGGGGGGGGCCCTTGGAGACCCAGTACTTC. Encoded protein: CSARRGGPLETQYF.

This clonotype has only a few counts. The chain carries TRBV20-1 and TRBJ2-1; TRBD2 aligns across 11 bases. The germline gives CDR1 DFQATT, CDR2 SNEGSKA (reference sequence). V shed 6 bases and J 8 bases; nucleotides not matched to a gene: 9. CDR3 length: 14 amino acids. The CDR3 DNA reads TGCAGTGCCCTCTTAGCGGGAGGGCGAGATGAGCAGTTCTTC. Encoded protein: CSALLAGGRDEQFF.

The table lists this clonotype with a few counts. This CDR3 reads CASSLRDPQGRGTDTQYF. The CDR3 bases are TGTGCCAGCAGCCTCAGAGATCCACAGGGGAGGGGCACAGATACGCAGTATTTT. The chain employs TRBV7-8 and TRBJ2-3; TRBD1 or TRBD2 may be the D gene (7 bases each). With 5 bases removed from V and 1 base from J, the gap between germline ends came to 22 bases. The CDR3 consists of 18 residues. The germline V gene encodes CDR1 SGHVS and CDR2 FQNEAQ. Based on the CDR3 plus reference TRBV7-8 and TRBJ2-3, the full variable domain is GAGVSQSPRYKVAKRGQDVALRCDPISGHVSLFWYQQALGQGPEFLTYFQNEAQLDKSGLPSDRFFAERPEGSVSTLKIQRTQQEDSAVYLCASSLRDPQGRGTDTQYFGPGTRLTVL.

This clonotype was counted only a few times. V is TRBV20-1 and J is TRBJ2-3; TRBD2 matches 7 bases. The CDR3 is 14 residues long. V gave up 8 bases and J gave up 0 bases; unmatched junction bases: 8. The germline CDR1 and CDR2 sequences are DFQATT and SNEGSKA (reference sequence). The CDR3 nucleotides are TGCAGTTCACCTAGCGGTTTTAGCACAGATACGCAGTATTTT. It translates to CSSPSGFSTDTQYF.

The chain uses TRBV6-2 or TRBV6-3 and TRBJ2-1, with 7 bases lining up with TRBD2. V shed 5 bases and J 3 bases; nucleotides not matched to a gene: 10. The CDR3 contains 16 residues. The germline V gene encodes CDR1 MNHEY and CDR2 SVGEGT. The chain's CDR3 is CASSDPTGTNYNEQFF. CDR3 DNA: TGTGCCAGCAGTGACCCAACCGGGACTAACTACAATGAGCAGTTCTTC.

The V call is TRBV18, the J call TRBJ1-2; D might be TRBD1 (5 bases). The germline gives CDR1 KGHSH, CDR2 LQKENI. Trimming removed 3 bases at V and 8 bases at J, with 19 bases between. This CDR3 has 15 residues. CDR3 sequence: CASSPSGGAGGGYTF. The CDR3, as DNA: TGTGCCAGCTCACCCTCCGGAGGGGCCGGAGGAGGCTACACCTTC.

This sequence joins TRBV6-6 and TRBJ2-1; TRBD2 aligns across 14 bases. The CDR3 length is 17 residues. V lost 2 bases to trimming and J lost 10 bases; unmatched junction nucleotides: 10. CDR1 is MNHNY and CDR2 is SVGAGI in the germline V gene (reference sequence). The CDR3 DNA sequence: TGTGCCAGCAGTTACGTCTCGACTAGCGGGGGGGCAGGGGAGCAGTTCTTC. Amino acids: CASSYVSTSGGAGEQFF.

This clonotype was observed once. One junction end does not reproduce the germline sequence, and a read error may be involved. The chain recombines TRBV12-3 or TRBV12-4 with TRBJ1-2; 10 positions agree with TRBD1. The CDR3 is 14 residues long. The DNA for the CDR3 is TGCGCCAGCAGTCAGGGACAGGGGTTATTCGGCTACACCTTC. Its protein is CASSQGQGLFGYTF.

The chain recombines TRBV27 with TRBJ2-2; tentative D call: TRBD1 (5 bases). This CDR3 is 14 amino acids long. V lost 3 bases to trimming and J lost 5 bases, with 10 bases between them. Germline-derived CDR1 and CDR2 are MNHEY and SMNVEV (reference sequence). The CDR3 coding sequence is TGTGCCAGCAGTTTCCAGGGTGGGACCGGGGAGCTGTTTTTT. Protein product: CASSFQGGTGELFF.

This rearrangement joins TRBV7-9 to TRBJ2-3; no firm D call. V was clipped by 2 bases and J by 4 bases, with 4 bases between them. The CDR3 extends over 12 amino acids. CDR1 and CDR2 from the germline V gene are SEHNR and FQNEAQ (reference sequence). As DNA, the CDR3 is TGTGCCAGCAGCTTATGGCCAGATACGCAGTATTTT. Its protein product is CASSLWPDTQYF.

The J gene is TRBJ1-5, the V gene TRBV12-3 or TRBV12-4, with a weak D call TRBD1 (5 bases). Trimming removed 2 bases from V and 7 bases from J, with 12 bases in between. This CDR3 region has 14 residues. This chain's CDR3 is CASSLRGSRQPQHF. Here the CDR3 DNA reads TGTGCCAGCAGTTTAAGGGGATCAAGACAGCCCCAGCATTTT.